The 5 T cell receptor beta chains listed next were all sequenced from one sample in a study of molecular identifiers for immune sequencing clone quantification (dated by TCRdb to the late 2010s). To prepare the library, PCR was applied. This sample was sequenced with an Illumina HiSeq 4000. TCRdb trimmed the raw reads at Q25, called clones with MiXCR and kept productive beta chains. For every CDR3 protein sequence, its rows merge into one entry that carries the most common genes and DNA. This sample has fewer than 100,000 distinct CDR3 sequences in its table, and roughly a fifth of those were observed once. In total, the top ten clones hold around 1% of the sample. The sample taken for sequencing was naive CD8+ T cells from blood, with Jurkat cell RNA spiked in. The sample's cell subset or site label is to be understood as: FACS-sorted CD8+CD4-CCR7+CD45RA+ naive T cells. Receptor source: a human donor in good health. Some libraries in this study had Jurkat cell RNA spiked in.

This clonotype occurred many times. The chain recombines TRBV4-1 with TRBJ2-3; TRBD1 matches at 8 bases. Per the germline V gene, CDR1 is MGHRA and CDR2 is YSYEKL. The CDR3 is made up of 17 amino acids. Trimming at V came to 2 bases and at J to 2 bases, leaving 9 bases not matched to a gene. The CDR3 is CASSQILDREYTDTQYF. CDR3 sequence (DNA): TGCGCCAGCAGCCAAATTTTGGACAGGGAATACACAGATACGCAGTATTTT.

A word on this clonotype: A clone one base away is much larger, so this may be a read error. This chain connects TRBV9 to TRBJ1-3, with D uncertain. CDR3 length: 12 amino acids. In germline, CDR1 is SGDLS, CDR2 YYNGEE. CDR3 residues: CASSVAGSTIYF. As DNA, the CDR3 is TGTGCCAGCAGCGTAGCTGGAAGCACCATATATTTT.

This clonotype was counted at least ten times. The rearrangement uses TRBV28 and TRBJ2-7; no clear D. With 6 bases removed from V and 4 bases from J, the gap between germline ends came to 13 bases. Germline V CDR1 and CDR2: MDHEN, SYDVKM. The CDR3 has 13 amino acids. In DNA, the CDR3 is TGTGCCAGCAGCTCGAGGACGAATTACGAGCAGTACTTC. Translating it yields CASSSRTNYEQYF.

This clonotype has only a few counts. The CDR3 sequence: CASSIDVRSSYNEQFF. CDR3 DNA: TGTGCCAGTAGTATAGATGTGCGGAGCTCCTACAATGAGCAGTTCTTC. This chain uses TRBV19 with TRBJ2-1, with D hard to call. There are 16 residues in the CDR3. Germline V gene sequence: CDR1 LNHDA, CDR2 SQIVND (reference sequence). Deletions cut 0 bases from V and 0 bases from J, with 9 bases between.

This clonotype was seen many times. The gene calls are TRBV4-3 and TRBJ2-7, with 9 bases lining up with TRBD2. The CDR3 runs 15 residues. The germline V gene has CDR1 LGHNA and CDR2 YSLEER. The V and J ends lost 3 bases and 3 bases, in that order; junction bases with no gene match: 6. In DNA form, the CDR3 reads TGCGCCAGCAGCCACGGGACTAGCACCCTCTACGAGCAGTACTTC. Encoded protein: CASSHGTSTLYEQYF.